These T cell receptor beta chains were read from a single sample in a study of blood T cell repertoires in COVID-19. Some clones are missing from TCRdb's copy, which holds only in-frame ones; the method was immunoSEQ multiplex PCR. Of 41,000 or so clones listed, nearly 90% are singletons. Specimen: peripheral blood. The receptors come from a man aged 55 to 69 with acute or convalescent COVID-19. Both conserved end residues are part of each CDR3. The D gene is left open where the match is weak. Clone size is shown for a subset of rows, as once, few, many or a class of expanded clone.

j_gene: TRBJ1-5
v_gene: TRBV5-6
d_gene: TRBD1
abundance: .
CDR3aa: CASSRTGETNQPQHF
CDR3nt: TGTGCCAGCAGTAGGACAGGCGAGACCAATCAGCCCCAGCATTTT

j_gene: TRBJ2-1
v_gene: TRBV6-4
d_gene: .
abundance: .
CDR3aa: CASSGHELGEQFF
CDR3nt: TGTGCCAGCAGTGGCCATGAGCTAGGAGAGCAGTTCTTC

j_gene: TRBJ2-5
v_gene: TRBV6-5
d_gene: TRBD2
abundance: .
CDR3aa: CASSVGLAGLETQYF
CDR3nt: TGTGCCAGCAGCGTTGGACTAGCGGGGTTGGAGACCCAGTACTTC

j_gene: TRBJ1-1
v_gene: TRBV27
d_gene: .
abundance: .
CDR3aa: CASSPYRQIMNTEAFF
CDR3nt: TGTGCCAGCAGTCCCTACCGACAGATCATGAACACTGAAGCTTTCTTT

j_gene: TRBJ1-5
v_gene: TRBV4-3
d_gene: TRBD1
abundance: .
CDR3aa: CASSQSTGAYNQPQHF
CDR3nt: TGCGCCAGCAGCCAGTCAACAGGGGCTTATAATCAGCCCCAGCATTTT

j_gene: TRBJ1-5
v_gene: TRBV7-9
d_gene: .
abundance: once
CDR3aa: CASGGITNQPQHF
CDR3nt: TGTGCCAGCGGAGGGATAACCAATCAGCCCCAGCATTTT

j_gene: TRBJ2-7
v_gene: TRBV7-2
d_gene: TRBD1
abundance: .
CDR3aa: CASSLVAGQGPYEQYF
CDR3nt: TGTGCCAGCAGCTTAGTAGCAGGACAGGGACCCTACGAGCAGTACTTC

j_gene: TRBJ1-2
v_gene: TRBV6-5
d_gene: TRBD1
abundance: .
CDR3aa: CASRWTGGGYTF
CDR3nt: TGTGCCAGCAGGTGGACAGGGGGAGGCTACACCTTC

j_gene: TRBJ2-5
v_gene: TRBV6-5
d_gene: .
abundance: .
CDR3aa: CASRSGQLQETQYF
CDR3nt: TGTGCCAGCAGATCAGGACAGCTCCAAGAGACCCAGTACTTC

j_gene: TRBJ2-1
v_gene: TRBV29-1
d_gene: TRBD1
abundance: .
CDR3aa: CTATRDREQFF
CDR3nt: TGCACCGCGACCAGGGACAGGGAGCAGTTCTTC

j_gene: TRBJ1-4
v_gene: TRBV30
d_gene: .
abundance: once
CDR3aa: CAWSGQVNEKLFF
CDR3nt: TGTGCCTGGAGTGGACAGGTCAATGAAAAACTGTTTTTT

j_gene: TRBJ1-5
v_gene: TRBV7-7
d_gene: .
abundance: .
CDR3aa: CASSLGQRNSNQPQHF
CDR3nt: TGTGCTAGCAGCTTGGGGCAGCGAAATAGCAATCAGCCCCAGCATTTT

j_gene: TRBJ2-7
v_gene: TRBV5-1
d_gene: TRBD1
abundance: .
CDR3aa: CASSSGGTGIYEQYF
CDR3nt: TGCGCCAGCAGCTCCGGTGGGACAGGGATATACGAGCAGTACTTC

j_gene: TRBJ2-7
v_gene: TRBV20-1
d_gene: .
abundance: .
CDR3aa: CSARASYEQYF
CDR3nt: TGCAGTGCTAGAGCTTCCTACGAGCAGTACTTC

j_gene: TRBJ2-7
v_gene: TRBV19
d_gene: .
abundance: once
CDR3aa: CASSTTTGPYEQYF
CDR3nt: TGTGCCAGTAGTACTACTACAGGGCCCTACGAGCAGTACTTC

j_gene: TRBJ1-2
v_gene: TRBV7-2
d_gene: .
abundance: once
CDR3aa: CASSPSGGGYGYTF
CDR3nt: TGTGCCAGCAGCCCTAGCGGGGGGGGCTATGGCTACACCTTC

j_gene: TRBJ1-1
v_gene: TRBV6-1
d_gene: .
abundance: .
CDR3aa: CASSENSRGANTEAFF
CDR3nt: TGTGCCAGCAGTGAAAACTCGCGGGGGGCGAACACTGAAGCTTTCTTT

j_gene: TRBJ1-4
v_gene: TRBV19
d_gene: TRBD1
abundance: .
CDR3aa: CASSIQGEEKLFF
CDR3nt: TGTGCCAGTAGTATCCAGGGGGAAGAAAAACTGTTTTTT

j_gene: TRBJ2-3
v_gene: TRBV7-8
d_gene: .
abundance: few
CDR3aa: CASSEGVARTDTQYF
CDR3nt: TGTGCCAGCAGCGAGGGGGTGGCCCGCACAGATACGCAGTATTTT

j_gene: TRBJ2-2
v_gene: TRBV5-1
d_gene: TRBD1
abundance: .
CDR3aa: CASSWNYRGPNTGELFF
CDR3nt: TGCGCCAGCAGTTGGAACTACAGGGGCCCAAACACCGGGGAGCTGTTTTTT

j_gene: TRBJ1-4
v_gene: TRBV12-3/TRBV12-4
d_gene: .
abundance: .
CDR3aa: CASSRTAGEKLFF
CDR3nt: TGTGCCAGCAGCCGGACGGCGGGTGAAAAACTGTTTTTT

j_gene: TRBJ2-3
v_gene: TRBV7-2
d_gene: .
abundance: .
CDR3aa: CASQRGGSDTQYF
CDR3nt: TGTGCCAGCCAAAGGGGGGGATCAGATACGCAGTATTTT

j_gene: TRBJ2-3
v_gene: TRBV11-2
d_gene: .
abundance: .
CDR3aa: CASSATGQFTDTQYF
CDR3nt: TGTGCCAGCAGCGCTACCGGACAGTTCACAGATACGCAGTATTTT

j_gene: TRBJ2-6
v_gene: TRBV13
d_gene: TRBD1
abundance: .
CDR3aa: CASSPTTGGGSSGANVLTF
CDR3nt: TGTGCCAGCAGCCCAACGACAGGGGGCGGTTCATCTGGGGCCAACGTCCTGACTTTC

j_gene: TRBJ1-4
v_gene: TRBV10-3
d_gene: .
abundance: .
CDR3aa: CAISDGRGPSEKLFF
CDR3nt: TGTGCCATCAGTGATGGGAGGGGACCTAGTGAAAAACTGTTTTTT

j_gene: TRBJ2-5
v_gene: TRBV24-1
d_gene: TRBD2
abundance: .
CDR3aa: CATSDLGGGLQETQYF
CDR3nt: TGTGCCACCAGTGATTTAGGCGGGGGGTTACAAGAGACCCAGTACTTC

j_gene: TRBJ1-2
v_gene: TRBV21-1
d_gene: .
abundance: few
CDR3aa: CASSKKALGGVQRFVYGYTF
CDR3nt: TGTGCCAGCAGCAAAAAGGCCCTAGGAGGGGTTCAAAGATTTGTCTATGGCTACACCTTC

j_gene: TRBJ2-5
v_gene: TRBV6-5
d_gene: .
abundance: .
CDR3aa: CASSYGEQGRETQYF
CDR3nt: TGTGCCAGCAGTTATGGGGAACAGGGGAGGGAGACCCAGTACTTC